These 25 T cell receptor beta chains came from one sample sequenced in a study of T cells in Graves' hyperthyroidism and ophthalmopathy. Template material for amplifying TCR beta CDR3 regions consisted of RNA transcripts. RT-PCR in the first round (using the HTBI primer set) targeted the TCR CDR3. TCRdb re-called the multiplex PCR reads with MiXCR, one entry per CDR3 protein. The sample holds fewer than 850,000 distinct CDR3 sequences, 17% seen once. Specimen: blood. Receptor source: a man aged 45-60 years with Graves' hyperthyroidism.

The chain carries TRBV28 and TRBJ2-7; D gene uncertain. CDR1 is MDHEN, CDR2 SYDVKM, per germline. V was clipped by 6 bases and J by 5 bases, with 11 bases between them. The CDR3 sequence is 12 residues long. For the CDR3, the DNA is TGTGCCAGCAGATTCTTATCGAACGAGCAGTACTTC. Amino acids: CASRFLSNEQYF. Full variable domain (rest looked up from reference TRBV28 and TRBJ2-7): DVKVTQSSRYLVKRTGEKVFLECVQDMDHENMFWYRQDPGLGLRLIYFSYDVKMKEKGDIPEGYSVSREKKERFSLILESASTNQTSMYLCASRFLSNEQYFGPGTRLTVT.

The V gene is TRBV28, the J gene TRBJ1-1; D uncertain. CDR3 length: 12 residues. V shed 4 bases and J shed 7 bases, with 10 bases lying between them. The V gene's germline CDR1 is MDHEN and CDR2 SYDVKM. The CDR3 here is CASSWSRNEAFF. CDR3 bases: TGTGCCAGCAGTTGGTCACGGAATGAAGCTTTCTTT.

This clonotype was counted between two and nine times. The chain has TRBV5-1 and TRBJ2-2, with 10 bases aligning to TRBD2. In germline, CDR1 is SGHRS, CDR2 YFSETQ. CDR3 length: 19 amino acids. After removal of 4 bases from V and 1 base from J, the junction contained 13 bases not matched to a gene. CDR3 nucleotides: TGCGCCAGCAGCCTATTAGGGCTAGCGGGAGTAAGGAACACCGGGGAGCTGTTTTTT. Its protein product is CASSLLGLAGVRNTGELFF.

This clonotype was seen a handful of times. This chain joins TRBV20-1 and TRBJ2-7; TRBD2 agrees at 7 bases. Germline V lookup: CDR1 DFQATT, CDR2 SNEGSKA (reference sequence). J lost 2 bases, V lost 6 bases, and 13 bases had no gene match. The CDR3 consists of 15 residues. CDR3 in DNA: TGCAGTGCCCTCGGAGGCGGGAGCGCCACCTACGAGCAGTACTTC. This translates into CSALGGGSATYEQYF.

This clonotype was picked up many times. The V call is TRBV28, the J call TRBJ2-1, with a possible D match to TRBD2 (6 bases). Per the germline V gene, CDR1 is MDHEN and CDR2 is SYDVKM. With 6 bases removed from V and 0 bases from J, the gap between germline ends came to 12 bases. There are 15 residues in the CDR3. The CDR3 DNA follows: TGTGCCAGCAGCGGGGGAACGAGCTCCTACAATGAGCAGTTCTTC. Amino acid sequence: CASSGGTSSYNEQFF.

There are many counts of this clonotype. The chain has TRBV11-3 and TRBJ2-2; D might be TRBD1 or TRBD2, each matching 5 bases. The V gene's germline CDR1 is SGHNT and CDR2 YENEEA. The CDR3 covers 15 residues. Trimming left V 6 bases short and J 3 bases short, with 14 bases between. DNA of the CDR3: TGTGCCAGCAGATTTGCGAGGGGTGACACCGGGGAGCTGTTTTTT. Protein: CASRFARGDTGELFF.

This rearrangement joins TRBV10-3 to TRBJ1-3; D gene uncertain. This CDR3 is built from 14 residues. With 0 bases removed from V and 5 bases from J, the gap between germline ends came to 8 bases. Germline V gene lookup returns CDR1 ENHRY and CDR2 SYGVKD. The CDR3 protein is CAISESAERNTIYF. Here the CDR3 DNA reads TGTGCCATCAGTGAGTCGGCAGAAAGAAACACCATATATTTT.

This clonotype was found a few times. This chain uses TRBV20-1 with TRBJ1-3, with D uncertain. Germline V gives CDR1 DFQATT, CDR2 SNEGSKA (reference sequence). The V gene lost 3 bases and the J gene lost 3 bases, with 9 bases spanning the gap. The CDR3 is 13 amino acids. The CDR3 sequence is CSASEGRGNTIYF. In nucleotides, the CDR3 is TGCAGTGCTAGTGAAGGACGTGGAAACACCATATATTTT.

This clonotype was seen a handful of times. The V call is TRBV9, the J call TRBJ2-1, with D hard to call. The length of the CDR3 is 14 residues. Per the germline V gene, CDR1 is SGDLS and CDR2 is YYNGEE. The V gene lost 0 bases and the J gene lost 4 bases, with 8 bases spanning the gap. The DNA for the CDR3 is TGTGCCAGCAGCGTAGGGACCGCGTACAATGAGCAGTTCTTC. Protein sequence: CASSVGTAYNEQFF.

In its sample, this clonotype was seen many times. This chain's CDR3 is CASSFSGRVTYNEQFF. In nucleotides, the CDR3 is TGTGCCAGCAGCTTTAGCGGGAGGGTAACCTACAATGAGCAGTTCTTC. The chain recombines TRBV28 with TRBJ2-1; TRBD2 aligns across 11 bases. V dropped 6 bases and J dropped 2; count of bases not matched to a gene: 6. The CDR3 is 16 amino acids. CDR1 MDHEN and CDR2 SYDVKM come from the germline V gene.

This clonotype came up many times. CDR3 amino acids: CAITGGPTYNEQFF. CDR3 DNA: TGTGCCATCACTGGGGGGCCAACCTACAATGAGCAGTTCTTC. The chain uses TRBV10-3 and TRBJ2-1, with D possibly called TRBD1 or TRBD2 (6 bases each). Trimming took off 7 bases at V and 2 bases at J, with 12 bases between the two ends. This CDR3 region has 14 residues. The germline gives CDR1 ENHRY, CDR2 SYGVKD.

The rearrangement links TRBV20-1 to TRBJ2-3; D is ambiguous. Germline CDR1 and CDR2: DFQATT and SNEGSKA (reference sequence). Trimming pared 4 bases from V and 2 bases from J, leaving 16 bases between. The CDR3 is 15 residues long. CDR3 sequence (DNA): TGCAGTGCTACTACTTCCTGGCGCTTCACAGATACGCAGTATTTT. Protein: CSATTSWRFTDTQYF.

This clonotype has at least ten counts. The chain links TRBV27 to TRBJ1-2, with D tentatively TRBD1 (5 bases). The CDR3 spans 13 residues. Germline CDR1 MNHEY, CDR2 SMNVEV (reference sequence). V was shortened by 0 bases and J by 8 bases, with 10 bases between the two germline ends. The CDR3 spells CASSLSSGEGYTF. In DNA form, the CDR3 reads TGTGCCAGCAGTTTATCTTCGGGGGAGGGCTACACCTTC.

This chain connects TRBV5-1 to TRBJ1-1; possible D gene TRBD1, 5 bases. The germline V and J ends were trimmed by 2 bases and 1 base, with 9 bases remaining between them. Germline CDR1 SGHRS, CDR2 YFSETQ. The CDR3 is 14 amino acids. The CDR3 sequence is CASSFLTENTEAFF. CDR3 in DNA: TGCGCCAGCAGCTTCCTGACAGAGAACACTGAAGCTTTCTTT.

This clonotype came up many times. CDR3 sequence reads: CATSDLPGTSGRGADTQYF. In DNA, the CDR3 is TGTGCCACCAGTGATTTGCCCGGGACTAGCGGGAGAGGCGCAGATACGCAGTATTTT. V and J are TRBV24-1 and TRBJ2-3, with 14 bases fitting TRBD2. The CDR3 loop spans 19 amino acids. V lost 0 bases and J lost 4; bases outside the gene matches: 8. Germline V gives CDR1 KGHDR, CDR2 SFDVKD.

This clonotype turned up a few times. A read error may be the cause here, since a much bigger clone is one base away. DNA of the CDR3: TGTGCCAGCAGTGAATTGACAACTCAATCGAACACTGAAGCTTCCTTT. As protein: CASSELTTQSNTEASF. The chain combines TRBV2 with TRBJ1-1; D is undetermined. The CDR3 is 16 amino acids. In germline, CDR1 is SNHLY, CDR2 FYNNEI.

V gene TRBV28 combines with J gene TRBJ1-6; possibly TRBD1 for D (5 bases). The CDR3 consists of 15 residues. Per germline, CDR1 MDHEN and CDR2 SYDVKM. V dropped 8 bases and J dropped 7 bases, with 18 bases sitting between them. CDR3 loop: CASSQGFGQNSPLHF. The CDR3 coding sequence is TGTGCCAGCTCCCAGGGTTTTGGTCAGAATTCACCCCTCCACTTT. Together with reference TRBV28 and TRBJ1-6, the CDR3 gives the full variable domain: DVKVTQSSRYLVKRTGEKVFLECVQDMDHENMFWYRQDPGLGLRLIYFSYDVKMKEKGDIPEGYSVSREKKERFSLILESASTNQTSMYLCASSQGFGQNSPLHFGNGTRLTVT.

This clonotype was picked up many times. The chain couples TRBV12-3 or TRBV12-4 to TRBJ2-1; 7 bases fit TRBD2. V was pared by 3 bases and J by 3 bases, with 5 bases of the junction left unmatched. The CDR3 runs to 15 residues. CDR3 protein: CASSFASGIYNEQFF. In nucleotides, the CDR3 is TGTGCCAGCAGTTTCGCCAGCGGGATCTACAATGAGCAGTTCTTC.

In its sample, this clonotype was seen a few times. V gene TRBV11-2 combines with J gene TRBJ2-7, with 7 bases that match TRBD1. V was pared by 5 bases and J by 3 bases, with 10 bases of the junction left unmatched. This CDR3 has 15 amino acids. Germline CDR1 and CDR2: SGHAT and FQNNGV. CDR3 amino acids: CASSTVRGRLYEQYF. CDR3 in DNA: TGTGCCAGCAGCACCGTCAGGGGGAGACTCTACGAGCAGTACTTC.

The chain employs TRBV19 and TRBJ2-6; D is perhaps TRBD1 (6 bases). Germline V lookup: CDR1 LNHDA, CDR2 SQIVND (reference sequence). The V gene lost 6 bases and the J gene lost 4 bases, with 13 bases spanning the gap. The CDR3 spans 15 residues. The CDR3 DNA reads TGTGCCAGTAGACTTACAGGGCGGGGGGCCAACGTCCTGACTTTC. This codes for CASRLTGRGANVLTF.

The chain links TRBV12-3 or TRBV12-4 to TRBJ1-1, with D unclear. The germline V and J ends were trimmed by 3 bases and 6 bases, with 14 bases remaining between them. The CDR3 has 14 residues. In nucleotides, the CDR3 is TGTGCCAGCAGTTTTGAATTGGGAGTGGCTGAAGCTTTCTTT. Encoded protein: CASSFELGVAEAFF.

V gene TRBV10-2 combines with J gene TRBJ1-1; the D is unclear. The CDR3 is 11 residues long. CDR1 is WSHSY, CDR2 SAAADI, per germline. Trimming left V 6 bases short and J 6 bases short, with 8 bases between. DNA of the CDR3: TGCGCCAGCAGCGACGGCCCTGAAGCTTTCTTT. It translates to CASSDGPEAFF.

In this sample, this clonotype turned up many times. The rearrangement joins TRBV11-2 to TRBJ2-5, with 10 positions matching TRBD2. Trimming at V came to 5 bases and at J to 1 base, leaving 7 bases not matched to a gene. Looked up from germline, CDR1 is SGHAT and CDR2 is FQNNGV. The CDR3 is 16 amino acids. The CDR3 nucleotides read TGTGCCAGCAGCACGTCTAGCGGGAGTAGCCAAGAGACCCAGTACTTC. Translation: CASSTSSGSSQETQYF.

This clonotype was observed many times. This chain connects TRBV7-2 to TRBJ1-2, with unresolved D. From germline, CDR1 is SGHTA and CDR2 FQGNSA. The germline V and J ends were trimmed by 6 bases and 1 base, with 15 bases remaining between them. The CDR3 is 15 amino acids. CDR3 coding DNA: TGTGCCAGCAGACTCTCCTCGACACATAACTATGGCTACACCTTC. The encoded protein is CASRLSSTHNYGYTF.

There are many counts of this clonotype. The chain is built from TRBV20-1 and TRBJ2-5; 12 bases agree with TRBD2. The trim removed 6 bases at V and 5 bases at J, leaving 7 bases unmatched. Germline CDR1 is DFQATT and CDR2 is SNEGSKA (reference sequence). The CDR3 sequence is 14 residues long. CDR3 residues: CSAETSGSWETQYF. DNA of the CDR3: TGCAGTGCCGAGACTAGCGGGAGTTGGGAGACCCAGTACTTC.